This TCR beta chain derives from a study of shared clonotypes between healthy human individuals (TCRdb year 2020). Broadly, across the study: The cohort comprised a couple of women and a few men aged 18 to 49 years. For each donor, CD4 naive and CD4 memory were each run on three plates, CD8 naive on two plates, and CD8 memory on one plate. To estimate repertoire size and how much clonotype sharing occurs between individuals, the study deeply sequenced the blood TCR repertoires of five or six healthy adults. To increase sequencing depth and limit assay-specific biases, different laboratories used diverse techniques to prepare libraries and sequence TCR repertoires. Between about 0.85 and 10 billion PBMCs per donor were obtained by leukapheresis. The full study reports these points: Because the study included only a small number of donors, the genetic and exposure-history diversity represented was limited. Only blood was sampled, and tissue TCR repertoires likely differ from those in blood. Compared with non-shared clonotypes, the clonotypes found in all four sorted-subset donors had higher generation probabilities. Across four donors, roughly 5.1% of naive CD4, roughly 3.4% of naive CD8, under 2.5% of memory CD4, and approximately 0.4% of memory CD8 clonotypes were shared. Larger estimated clonotype richness was generally found for naive subsets than for memory subsets. Pairwise subsampling indicated that sequencing depth was expected to affect the degree of clonotype sharing among donors. Rarefaction of sorted-subset datasets indicated incomplete sequencing despite the large sequencing depth.

Regarding this clone: Its antigen is not yet known. No much larger clone exists at a distance of one base, and base qualities are not known.

The trim is 8 bases for V and 1 base for J, with a gap of 12 bases between the germline ends. Reading from cysteine to phenylalanine, the CDR3 counts 14 amino acids. Only the CDR3 region is kept as DNA, spanning 42 bases read in frame from base 1. From the germline V gene, CDR1 is MNHNS and CDR2 is SASEGT. Using the deep immunoSEQ assay, multiplex PCR amplified TCR CDR3 regions from genomic DNA. Extracted genomic DNA from each cell subset was spread evenly across all wells of several immunoSEQ 96-well plates, with each plate serving as a replicate. Each replicate PCR for sorted subsets received around 210 ng genomic DNA, equal to about 29,000 T cell genomes. Purified libraries were quantified with a Qubit 3.0 fluorometer, sized on a Bioanalyzer 2100, and re-quantified with the KAPA Library Quantification kit. Every immunoSEQ 96-well plate was sequenced on a dedicated single-read 150-cycle Illumina NextSeq 550 flow cell. The study's processing was this. Because the immunoSEQ output held only junctional sequences and lacked quality scores, the filtering could not match the filtering applied to full-length reads. To assign V/J genes and CDR3, sequences were annotated against IMGT germline references using PyIR, a Python wrapper for IgBLAST v1.9. Reads were removed for weak V/J assignments (E-value above 1e-6), missing CDR3, stop codons, out-of-frame junctions, or ambiguous translated residues. V3J clonotypes were defined as sequences sharing an identical inferred V gene, J gene, and CDR3 amino acid sequence. The percentage overlap between two repertoires was calculated by dividing the number of shared unique clonotypes by the size of the smaller repertoire. Three approaches were used to assess repertoire richness: RTK rarefaction, the Chao1 estimator, and Recon v2.1 estimates of unobserved clonotypes. Generation probabilities were computed with OLGA for all TCRbeta clonotypes obtained by the gDNA method from a handful of donors. What TCRdb holds here is the immuneACCESS table cut down to in-frame rearrangements. Part of the clones is not present; checked against another copy, under half of the missing clones reflect an unresolved V gene, and the others are unexplained. The V and J calls and clone size were taken over from that table, and D and trimming were inferred from the DNA. Within this sample are about 600,000 clones, with 95% to 98% of them counted one time only. The ten biggest clones cover about 0.06% of the sample.

Donors were healthy HIV-negative adults with no recently reported acute infections or vaccinations. All donors were Caucasian adults living in Nashville, Tennessee, USA. CD4+ T cells were enriched through magnetic negative selection, after which naive cells were positively selected on CD45RA and the remaining negative fraction served as the memory subset. After blood collection by leukapheresis, PBMCs were isolated using Ficoll-Histopaque density gradient centrifugation and then cryopreserved in the vapor phase of liquid nitrogen. Analytical flow cytometry was used to check the purity and quantity of each magnetically sorted T cell population. Genomic DNA was isolated from each sorted fraction and quantified by UV absorbance on a Nanodrop 2000c.

The chain is assembled from TRBV6-1 and TRBJ2-1, with a weak D call of TRBD2 (7 bases match). The TCR originated in a woman aged 30 to 39 in good health. Sequenced material: naive CD4+ T cells sorted from blood. Taken with the paper, the label for cell subset or site translates to: CD45RA+ positively selected. The CDR3 protein: CASQKGGSYNEQFF. The sequenced DNA is TGTGCCAGCCAAAAGGGGGGGTCCTACAATGAGCAGTTCTTC.